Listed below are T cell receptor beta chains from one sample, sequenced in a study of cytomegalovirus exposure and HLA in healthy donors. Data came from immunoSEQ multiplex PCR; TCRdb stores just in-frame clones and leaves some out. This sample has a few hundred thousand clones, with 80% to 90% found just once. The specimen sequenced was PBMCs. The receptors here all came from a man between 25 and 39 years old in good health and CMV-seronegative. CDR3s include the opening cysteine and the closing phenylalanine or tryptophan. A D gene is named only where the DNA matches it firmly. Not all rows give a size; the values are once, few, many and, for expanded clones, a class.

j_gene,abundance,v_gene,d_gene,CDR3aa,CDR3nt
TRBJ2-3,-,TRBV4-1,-,CASAPVVRTDTQYF,TGCGCCAGCGCCCCGGTTGTTCGAACAGATACGCAGTATTTT
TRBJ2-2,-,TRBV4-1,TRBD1,CASSQGFQGADTGELFF,TGCGCCAGCAGCCAAGGTTTCCAGGGGGCGGACACCGGGGAGCTGTTTTTT
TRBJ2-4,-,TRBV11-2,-,CASRHLRGTKNIQYF,TGTGCCAGCAGGCACCTCAGGGGAACCAAAAACATTCAGTACTTC
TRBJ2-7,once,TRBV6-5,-,CASSYQGRDEQYF,TGTGCCAGCAGTTACCAGGGGCGAGACGAGCAGTACTTC
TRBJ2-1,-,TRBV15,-,CATSSRLSNEQFF,TGTGCCACCAGCAGTAGACTCTCCAATGAGCAGTTCTTC
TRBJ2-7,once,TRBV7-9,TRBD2,CASRGTSGGAYEQYF,TGTGCCAGCAGGGGAACTAGCGGGGGGGCCTACGAGCAGTACTTC
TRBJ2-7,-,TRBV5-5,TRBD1,CASTPGQGGYEQYF,TGTGCCAGCACCCCGGGACAGGGGGGCTACGAGCAGTACTTC
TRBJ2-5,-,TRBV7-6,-,CASSRPGETQYF,TGTGCCAGCAGCCGACCGGGTGAGACCCAGTACTTC
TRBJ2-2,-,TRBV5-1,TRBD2,CASTLGLANTGELFF,TGCGCCAGCACCCTAGGACTAGCGAACACCGGGGAGCTGTTTTTT
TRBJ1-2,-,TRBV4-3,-,CASSQAGIYGYTF,TGCGCCAGCAGCCAAGCAGGGATCTATGGCTACACCTTC
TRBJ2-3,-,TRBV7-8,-,CASSLASVTQYF,TGTGCCAGCAGCTTAGCGAGCGTAACGCAGTATTTT
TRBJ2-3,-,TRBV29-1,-,CSVAGAYTDTQYF,TGCAGCGTTGCTGGGGCATATACAGATACGCAGTATTTT
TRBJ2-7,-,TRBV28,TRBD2,CASSPPTSDEQYF,TGTGCCAGCAGCCCTCCCACTAGCGACGAGCAGTACTTC
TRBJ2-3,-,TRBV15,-,CATSGGQTDTQYF,TGTGCCACCAGCGGCGGACAGACAGATACGCAGTATTTT
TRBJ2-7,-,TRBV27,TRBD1,CASSYHRTGPGYEQYF,TGTGCCAGCAGTTACCACAGGACAGGGCCGGGCTACGAGCAGTACTTC
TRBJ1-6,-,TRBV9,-,CASSVEPGAVSPLHF,TGTGCCAGCAGCGTAGAACCAGGGGCGGTTTCACCCCTCCACTTT
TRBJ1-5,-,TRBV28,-,CASSGGYQPQHF,TGTGCCAGCAGCGGGGGTTATCAGCCCCAGCATTTT
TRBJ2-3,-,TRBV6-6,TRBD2,CASSGAGGRSTQYF,TGTGCCAGCAGTGGGGCGGGGGGGCGAAGTACGCAGTATTTT
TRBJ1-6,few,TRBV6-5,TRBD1,CASRVGQPNSPLHF,TGTGCCAGCAGGGTGGGACAGCCAAATTCACCCCTCCACTTT
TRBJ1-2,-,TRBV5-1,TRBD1,CASSYRTGGRNGYTF,TGCGCCAGCAGCTACAGGACAGGGGGCAGGAATGGCTACACCTTC
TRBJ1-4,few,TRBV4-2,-,CASSQAGPEEEKLFF,TGTGCCAGCAGCCAAGCTGGGCCCGAAGAGGAAAAACTGTTTTTT
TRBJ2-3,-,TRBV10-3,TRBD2,CAISDSETSVVDTQYF,TGTGCCATCAGTGATTCTGAGACTAGCGTTGTGGATACGCAGTATTTT
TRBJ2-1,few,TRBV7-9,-,CASSLPNRDEQFF,TGTGCCAGCAGCCTACCAAATCGGGATGAGCAGTTCTTC
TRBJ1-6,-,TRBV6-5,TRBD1,CASNEGAFNSPLHF,TGTGCCAGCAATGAGGGGGCTTTTAATTCACCCCTCCACTTT
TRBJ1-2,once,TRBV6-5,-,CASSSEGGGYTF,TGTGCCAGCAGTTCAGAAGGGGGAGGCTACACCTTC
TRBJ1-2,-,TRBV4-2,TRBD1,CASSSSTGSRGYTF,TGTGCCAGCAGCTCCTCGACAGGGAGTAGGGGCTACACCTTC
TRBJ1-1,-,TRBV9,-,CASSVAGSTEAFF,TGTGCCAGCAGCGTAGCGGGAAGCACTGAAGCTTTCTTT
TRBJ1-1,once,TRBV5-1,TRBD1,CASSLLTGADTEAFF,TGCGCCAGCAGCTTACTGACAGGGGCGGACACTGAAGCTTTCTTT
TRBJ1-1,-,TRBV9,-,CASSVGGSTEAFF,TGTGCCAGCAGCGTAGGCGGTTCAACTGAAGCTTTCTTT
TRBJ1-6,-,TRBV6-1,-,CASSMASSYNSPLHF,TGTGCCAGCAGTATGGCTAGCTCCTATAATTCACCCCTCCACTTT
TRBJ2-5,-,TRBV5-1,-,CASSLAYQETQYF,TGCGCCAGCAGCTTGGCGTACCAAGAGACCCAGTACTTC
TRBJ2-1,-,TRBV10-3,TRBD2,CAISGTSGYNEQFF,TGTGCCATCAGCGGGACTAGCGGTTACAATGAGCAGTTCTTC
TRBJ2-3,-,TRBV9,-,CASSLNPGAPDTQYF,TGTGCCAGCAGCCTTAACCCTGGGGCCCCAGATACGCAGTATTTT
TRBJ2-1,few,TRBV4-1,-,CASSRVQYNEQFF,TGCGCCAGCAGCCGAGTCCAATACAATGAGCAGTTCTTC
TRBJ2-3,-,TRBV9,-,CASSENRADTQYF,TGTGCCAGCAGCGAGAACAGGGCAGATACGCAGTATTTT
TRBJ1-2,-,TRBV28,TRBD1,CASRRQGGFHGYTF,TGTGCCAGCAGGCGACAGGGAGGTTTCCATGGCTACACCTTC
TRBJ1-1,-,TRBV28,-,CASSYITEAFF,TGTGCCAGCAGTTATATCACTGAAGCTTTCTTT
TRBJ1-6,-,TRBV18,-,CASSPPRGRNSPLHF,TGTGCCAGCTCACCACCGCGGGGAAGGAATTCACCCCTCCACTTT
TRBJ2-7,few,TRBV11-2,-,CASSPISWTNTYEQYF,TGTGCCAGCAGCCCCATTAGTTGGACAAATACCTACGAGCAGTACTTC
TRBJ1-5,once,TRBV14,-,CASSQSERRAQTSNQPQHF,TGTGCCAGCAGCCAATCGGAGCGGCGGGCGCAGACTAGCAATCAGCCCCAGCATTTT
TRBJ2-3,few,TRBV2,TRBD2,CASGGRGSTDTQYF,TGTGCCTCCGGCGGGCGGGGGAGCACAGATACGCAGTATTTT
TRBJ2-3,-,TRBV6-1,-,CASSEAATGGRASHTDTQYF,TGTGCCAGCAGTGAAGCCGCGACAGGAGGCCGGGCCTCCCACACAGATACGCAGTATTTT
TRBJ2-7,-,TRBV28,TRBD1,CASSLRGQGKNEQYF,TGTGCCAGCAGTCTTAGGGGACAGGGGAAGAACGAGCAGTACTTC
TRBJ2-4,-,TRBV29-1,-,CSVARGQSSAIQYF,TGCAGCGTTGCGCGTGGACAAAGCAGTGCCATTCAGTACTTC
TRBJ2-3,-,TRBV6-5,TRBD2,CASSPSGGRTDTQYF,TGTGCCAGCAGTCCGAGCGGGGGGAGAACAGATACGCAGTATTTT
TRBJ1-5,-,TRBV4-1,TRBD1,CASSPKLGGDQPQHF,TGCGCCAGCAGCCCAAAGCTAGGGGGCGATCAGCCCCAGCATTTT